The entry below describes one T cell receptor (beta chain). Germline values: CDR1 MNHEY, CDR2 SVGAGI. This CDR3 has 13 amino acids. V lost 4 bases, J lost 8 bases, and 6 bases stayed unmatched. Method: immunoSEQ multiplex PCR; TCRdb's copy keeps in-frame clones and lacks some. The table lists about 87,000 clones, around 93% of them singletons. These data come from a study of technical replicates of blood from a handful of donors. The chain combines TRBV6-5 with TRBJ1-2; 8 nucleotides match TRBD1. The receptor's source is a human donor in good health. Sequencing was carried out using T cells isolated from PBMCs. CDR3 coding DNA: TGTGCCAGCAGTTTCGGACAGGGTCGAGGCTACACCTTC. As protein: CASSFGQGRGYTF.